The sequence of this T cell receptor (beta chain) was determined in a study of graft-versus-host responses after intestinal transplantation. Trimming shortened V by 0 bases and J by 0 bases, and 15 bases separated the two germline ends. Germline CDR1 and CDR2: ENHRY and SYGVKD. The CDR3 loop spans 18 amino acids. Sequenced by immunoSEQ multiplex PCR; TCRdb stores in-frame clones only, minus some. The table has more than 80,000 clones, roughly four fifths seen once; the top ten hold approximately 18%. This clone has only one observation. Antigen specificity is unknown. The TCR was taken from a human donor who received an intestinal transplant. The chain recombines TRBV10-3 with TRBJ1-5; D gene ambiguous. The sample was unstimulated CD8+ T cells sorted from spleen or lymph node cells, taken before intestinal transplant. CDR3 bases: TGTGCCATCAGTGAGTCTAGATGGTCGGGCTATAGCAATCAGCCCCAGCATTTT. It encodes CAISESRWSGYSNQPQHF.